The rows below give T cell receptor beta chains drawn from one sample of a study of T cell changes during pregnancy in multiple sclerosis. The repertoire was sequenced with immunoSEQ multiplex PCR; TCRdb's copy has only in-frame clones and lacks some. Of roughly 110,000 clones in the sample, roughly 90% were seen once. Sequencing used peripheral blood, obtained after pregnancy. The receptors stem from a female donor with multiple sclerosis, enrolled in a pregnancy study. Each CDR3 is given with its conserved first and last residue. Each record gives: CDR3 DNA, CDR3 protein, J gene, CDR3 length, clone size, D gene, V gene. D genes are given only for firm matches. Some rows have no size entry. The others give once, few or many, or a class for an expanded clone.

CDR3nt: TGTGCCTGGAGTGGGGAGAACTTTTACAATGAGCAGTTCTTC
CDR3aa: CAWSGENFYNEQFF
j_gene: TRBJ2-1
len: 14
abundance: once
d_gene: -
v_gene: TRBV30

CDR3nt: TGTGCCAGCAGTAGCAGCGGTCAGCCCCAGCATTTT
CDR3aa: CASSSSGQPQHF
j_gene: TRBJ1-5
len: 12
abundance: -
d_gene: -
v_gene: TRBV7-9

CDR3nt: TGCGCCAGCAGCTTGGGGGACATCCAGCAGTACTTC
CDR3aa: CASSLGDIQQYF
j_gene: TRBJ2-7
len: 12
abundance: -
d_gene: -
v_gene: TRBV5-1

CDR3nt: TGCAGCGTTGACAGCGCTACTAGTGAGCAGTACTTC
CDR3aa: CSVDSATSEQYF
j_gene: TRBJ2-7
len: 12
abundance: -
d_gene: -
v_gene: TRBV29-1

CDR3nt: TGTGCCAGCAGCTCCCAGGGGAGCAATCAGCCCCAGCATTTT
CDR3aa: CASSSQGSNQPQHF
j_gene: TRBJ1-5
len: 14
abundance: -
d_gene: -
v_gene: TRBV5-4

CDR3nt: TGTGCCAGCAGCTTACGCGCAGGGGAGCAGTTCTTC
CDR3aa: CASSLRAGEQFF
j_gene: TRBJ2-1
len: 12
abundance: -
d_gene: -
v_gene: TRBV7-2

CDR3nt: TGTGCCAGCAGCTTATTGCCCAGGGACACTGAAGCTTTCTTT
CDR3aa: CASSLLPRDTEAFF
j_gene: TRBJ1-1
len: 14
abundance: -
d_gene: -
v_gene: TRBV7-2

CDR3nt: TGCGCCAGCGTCAGGGGTACAGGGGACGTTAACTATGGCTACACCTTC
CDR3aa: CASVRGTGDVNYGYTF
j_gene: TRBJ1-2
len: 16
abundance: once
d_gene: TRBD1
v_gene: TRBV10-1

CDR3nt: TGTGCCAGCAGCGTAGTGCAGACGAACACCGGGGAGCTGTTTTTT
CDR3aa: CASSVVQTNTGELFF
j_gene: TRBJ2-2
len: 15
abundance: -
d_gene: -
v_gene: TRBV9

CDR3nt: TGTGCCAGCACCTTCACCCTGGGGGGGAACTATGGCTACACCTTC
CDR3aa: CASTFTLGGNYGYTF
j_gene: TRBJ1-2
len: 15
abundance: once
d_gene: -
v_gene: TRBV7-2

CDR3nt: TGCAGCGTCTACCTAGCGCCCTCCTACGAGCAGTACTTC
CDR3aa: CSVYLAPSYEQYF
j_gene: TRBJ2-7
len: 13
abundance: -
d_gene: -
v_gene: TRBV29-1

CDR3nt: TGCGCCAGCAGCCAAGTCGCCCCGGGGACAGGAGGTTTCTATAATTCACCCCTCCACTTT
CDR3aa: CASSQVAPGTGGFYNSPLHF
j_gene: TRBJ1-6
len: 20
abundance: once
d_gene: TRBD1
v_gene: TRBV4-1

CDR3nt: TGTGCCATCAGTGAGCCGGGTGAAAAACTGTTTTTT
CDR3aa: CAISEPGEKLFF
j_gene: TRBJ1-4
len: 12
abundance: once
d_gene: -
v_gene: TRBV10-3

CDR3nt: TGTGCCAGCAGCATAGCCCAGGGCCACACTGAAGCTTTCTTT
CDR3aa: CASSIAQGHTEAFF
j_gene: TRBJ1-1
len: 14
abundance: -
d_gene: -
v_gene: TRBV7-9

CDR3nt: TGTGCCTGGAGTTTAGGGAGGACCGGGGAGCTGTTTTTT
CDR3aa: CAWSLGRTGELFF
j_gene: TRBJ2-2
len: 13
abundance: -
d_gene: -
v_gene: TRBV30

CDR3nt: TGTGCCAGTAGTATCTCCGGTCTGAGCAACTATGGCTACACCTTC
CDR3aa: CASSISGLSNYGYTF
j_gene: TRBJ1-2
len: 15
abundance: -
d_gene: -
v_gene: TRBV19

CDR3nt: TGTGCCAGCAGTGACTCCTCACAGGGCTACAATGAGCAGTTCTTC
CDR3aa: CASSDSSQGYNEQFF
j_gene: TRBJ2-1
len: 15
abundance: few
d_gene: -
v_gene: TRBV6-4

CDR3nt: TGTGCCAGCAGCCAGAGGGCACCACATGGCTACACCTTC
CDR3aa: CASSQRAPHGYTF
j_gene: TRBJ1-2
len: 13
abundance: -
d_gene: -
v_gene: TRBV9

CDR3nt: TGTGCCATCAGTGTTCGGGGGGTGAAGAATGAGCAGTTCTTC
CDR3aa: CAISVRGVKNEQFF
j_gene: TRBJ2-1
len: 14
abundance: -
d_gene: TRBD2
v_gene: TRBV10-3

CDR3nt: TGTGCCAGCAGTGTCGACAGCTATCAGCCCCAGCATTTT
CDR3aa: CASSVDSYQPQHF
j_gene: TRBJ1-5
len: 13
abundance: -
d_gene: -
v_gene: TRBV6-4

CDR3nt: TGTGCCAGCAGCTCGAAGGGGAATTCACCCCTCCACTTT
CDR3aa: CASSSKGNSPLHF
j_gene: TRBJ1-6
len: 13
abundance: -
d_gene: -
v_gene: TRBV5-5

CDR3nt: TGTGCCAGCAGCCCAGGACAGCCCTACGAGCAGTACTTC
CDR3aa: CASSPGQPYEQYF
j_gene: TRBJ2-7
len: 13
abundance: -
d_gene: -
v_gene: TRBV11-2

CDR3nt: TGTGCCAGCAGCTTAGATTGGGGAGACACTGAAGCTTTCTTT
CDR3aa: CASSLDWGDTEAFF
j_gene: TRBJ1-1
len: 14
abundance: -
d_gene: -
v_gene: TRBV11-2

CDR3nt: TGTGCCAGCGGGACAGGGGGCGACTACGAGCAGTACTTC
CDR3aa: CASGTGGDYEQYF
j_gene: TRBJ2-7
len: 13
abundance: once
d_gene: TRBD1
v_gene: TRBV19

CDR3nt: TGTGCCAGCAGCCCGGGGAGGGCTTCACCCCTCCACTTT
CDR3aa: CASSPGRASPLHF
j_gene: TRBJ1-6
len: 13
abundance: -
d_gene: -
v_gene: TRBV7-3

CDR3nt: TGTGCCAGTAGTCCCTTGTCTCAAGAGACCCAGTACTTC
CDR3aa: CASSPLSQETQYF
j_gene: TRBJ2-5
len: 13
abundance: -
d_gene: -
v_gene: TRBV19

CDR3nt: TGTGCCAGCAGCGTAGACAGGGGCCTTATGAAGAGGGAGCAGTTCTTC
CDR3aa: CASSVDRGLMKREQFF
j_gene: TRBJ2-1
len: 16
abundance: -
d_gene: TRBD1
v_gene: TRBV9

CDR3nt: TGTGCCAGCAGCTTAGAGGGGCCAGGGGTAAATTCACCCCTCCACTTT
CDR3aa: CASSLEGPGVNSPLHF
j_gene: TRBJ1-6
len: 16
abundance: -
d_gene: -
v_gene: TRBV7-3

CDR3nt: TGCAGTGCCAAGCGCACCGGGGAGCTGTTTTTT
CDR3aa: CSAKRTGELFF
j_gene: TRBJ2-2
len: 11
abundance: -
d_gene: -
v_gene: TRBV20-1

CDR3nt: TGCAGCGGAGTGAAGGAAGCGGTACTCGGCCTCACCTACGAGCAGTACTTC
CDR3aa: CSGVKEAVLGLTYEQYF
j_gene: TRBJ2-7
len: 17
abundance: -
d_gene: -
v_gene: TRBV29-1

CDR3nt: TGCGCCAGCAGCTTGGCTAGCGGGGTGAACACCGGGGAGCTGTTTTTT
CDR3aa: CASSLASGVNTGELFF
j_gene: TRBJ2-2
len: 16
abundance: -
d_gene: TRBD2
v_gene: TRBV5-1

CDR3nt: TGTGCCAGCAGCGTAGACGGGAGAGCGGCGCGGCCCCAGCATTTT
CDR3aa: CASSVDGRAARPQHF
j_gene: TRBJ1-5
len: 15
abundance: -
d_gene: -
v_gene: TRBV9

CDR3nt: TGCGCCAGCAGCCCCGGGTCTCAGAAATCACTTTCTGGGGCCAACGTCCTGACTTTC
CDR3aa: CASSPGSQKSLSGANVLTF
j_gene: TRBJ2-6
len: 19
abundance: -
d_gene: -
v_gene: TRBV5-1

CDR3nt: TGTGCCAGCAGCTTAAGTGGCCGGGACAGGGGTACCGATGGCTACACCTTC
CDR3aa: CASSLSGRDRGTDGYTF
j_gene: TRBJ1-2
len: 17
abundance: -
d_gene: TRBD1
v_gene: TRBV7-9

CDR3nt: TGTGCCAGCAGACCACGGGACAGTCTCTACGAGCAGTACTTC
CDR3aa: CASRPRDSLYEQYF
j_gene: TRBJ2-7
len: 14
abundance: -
d_gene: TRBD1
v_gene: TRBV25-1

CDR3nt: TGTGCCAGCAGTTTAGGTCTGGGAGCGGGAGTAGTTCCGGCCGGGGAGCTGTTTTTT
CDR3aa: CASSLGLGAGVVPAGELFF
j_gene: TRBJ2-2
len: 19
abundance: -
d_gene: TRBD2
v_gene: TRBV27

CDR3nt: TGCGCCAGCAGCGAGACTACCTCCTACAATGAGCAGTTCTTC
CDR3aa: CASSETTSYNEQFF
j_gene: TRBJ2-1
len: 14
abundance: -
d_gene: -
v_gene: TRBV5-1